The 7 T cell receptor beta chains in this list originate from one sample, sequenced in a study of cytomegalovirus exposure and HLA in healthy donors. This table comes from immunoSEQ multiplex PCR, and its TCRdb copy is limited to in-frame clones, with some not included. The table includes 100,000 to 120,000 clones, 70% to 90% detected once. The specimen sequenced was PBMCs. Receptors were obtained from a woman younger than 30 in good health and CMV-seronegative.

The V gene is TRBV29-1, the J gene TRBJ2-1; 9 bases match TRBD2. CDR1 and CDR2 (germline): SQVTM, ANQGSEA. J lost 2 bases, V lost 4 bases, and 6 bases had no gene match. The CDR3 has 15 residues. Here the CDR3 DNA reads TGCAGCGTTGGGCGACTAGCGGAGACCTACAATGAGCAGTTCTTC. This sequence encodes CSVGRLAETYNEQFF.

The chain combines TRBV9 with TRBJ2-3; 10 nucleotides match TRBD2. CDR3 length: 17 residues. Germline V lookup: CDR1 SGDLS, CDR2 YYNGEE. Trimming took 2 bases from V and 1 from J; bases not matched to a gene: 7. CDR3 in amino acids: CASSVGTSDWGTDTQYF. CDR3 sequence (DNA): TGTGCCAGCAGCGTGGGGACTAGCGATTGGGGCACAGATACGCAGTATTTT. Full variable domain (outside the CDR3, taken from reference TRBV9 and TRBJ2-3): DSGVTQTPKHLITATGQRVTLRCSPRSGDLSVYWYQQSLDQGLQFLIQYYNGEERAKGNILERFSAQQFPDLHSELNLSSLELGDSALYFCASSVGTSDWGTDTQYFGPGTRLTVL.

The gene calls are TRBV25-1 and TRBJ2-3; TRBD2 matches at 12 bases. The CDR3 loop spans 17 amino acids. Germline CDR1 and CDR2: MGHDK and SYGVNS. Trimming cost V 3 bases and J 5 bases; bases outside gene matches: 9. The CDR3 sequence: CASSDSSSGGAGDTQYF. Here the CDR3 DNA reads TGTGCCAGCAGTGATTCTTCTAGCGGGGGGGCCGGAGATACGCAGTATTTT.

The genes are TRBV29-1 and TRBJ2-7; a possible D gene is TRBD2 (6 bases). Germline V gene lookup returns CDR1 SQVTM and CDR2 ANQGSEA. Trimming pared 4 bases from V and 4 bases from J, leaving 20 bases between. The CDR3 totals 15 residues. CDR3 coding DNA: TGCAGCGTTGGGGCGGGACCGGTCGTGGGATACGAGCAGTACTTC. It codes for CSVGAGPVVGYEQYF.

This chain connects TRBV9 to TRBJ2-1; D uncertain. This CDR3 region has 11 residues. Trimming took 4 bases from V and 9 from J, leaving 8 bases between them. Germline V CDR1 and CDR2: SGDLS, YYNGEE. CDR3 sequence (DNA): TGTGCCAGCAGCCCGGGTACTGAGCAGTTCTTC. Amino acid sequence: CASSPGTEQFF.

The J gene is TRBJ1-2, the V gene TRBV25-1; 9 bases agree with TRBD1. This CDR3 is built from 15 residues. Trimming cost V 5 bases and J 6 bases; bases outside gene matches: 10. Germline CDR1 is MGHDK and CDR2 is SYGVNS. The CDR3 spells CASSLTTGGTDGYTF. CDR3 bases: TGTGCCAGCAGTCTCACGACAGGGGGGACGGATGGCTACACCTTC.

The J gene is TRBJ1-2, the V gene TRBV27; D is unclear. Germline assignment: CDR1 MNHEY and CDR2 SMNVEV (reference sequence). This CDR3 contains 13 residues. V was trimmed by 2 bases and J by 6 bases, leaving 10 bases between them. CDR3 nucleotides: TGTGCCAGCAGTTTAACCCTGAGCGATGGCTACACCTTC. It yields the protein CASSLTLSDGYTF.